The clone carrying this T cell receptor (beta chain) was observed a single time. This entry belongs to a study of blood T cell repertoires in COVID-19. The CDR3 is 16 amino acids. Trimming pared 0 bases from V and 6 bases from J, leaving 16 bases between. Germline CDR1 reads WNHNN; CDR2 reads SYGVQD (reference sequence). Per the authors' pipeline: The authors estimated nucleated cell counts from reference gene primer amplification. Sequenced by immunoSEQ multiplex PCR; TCRdb stores in-frame clones only, minus some. Clone size and the V and J calls come from that table; the DNA yielded D and trimming. Altogether approximately 300,000 clones are present, roughly 89% being singletons, with the ten largest covering 5.2%. The study drew participants aged about 18 to 89 years from approximately 25 US areas. Two consecutive negative NP/OP PCR tests, clearance, or resolved symptoms defined Cohort 3 recovery.

Material for sequencing was PBMCs or T cells enriched from blood (not recorded which). The source is a man aged 55 to 70 who had recovered from COVID-19. The chain recombines TRBV10-1 with TRBJ2-3; D uncertain. The chain's CDR3 is CASSESSVAPRDTQYF. CDR3 in DNA: TGCGCCAGCAGTGAGTCTTCTGTCGCCCCACGGGATACGCAGTATTTT.